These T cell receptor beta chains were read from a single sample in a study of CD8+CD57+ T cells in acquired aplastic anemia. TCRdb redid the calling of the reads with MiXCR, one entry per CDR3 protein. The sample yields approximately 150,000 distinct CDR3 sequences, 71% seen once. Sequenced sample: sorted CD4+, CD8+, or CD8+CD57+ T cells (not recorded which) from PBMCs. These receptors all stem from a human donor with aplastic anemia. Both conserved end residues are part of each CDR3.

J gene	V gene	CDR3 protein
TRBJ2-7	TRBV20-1	CSGGGNSYEQYF
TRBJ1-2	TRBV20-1	CRPNSGYTF
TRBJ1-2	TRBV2	CASSLSPGVYYGYTF
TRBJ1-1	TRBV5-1	CASSVGPTGLGTEAFF
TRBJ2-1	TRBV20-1	CSASLTGESYNGQFF
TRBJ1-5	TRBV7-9	CASSFGVNQPQHF
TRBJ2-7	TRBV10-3	CVTRSGLHEQYF
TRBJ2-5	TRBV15	CATSNGRAGLQETQYF
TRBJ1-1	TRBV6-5	CASSPGGWTEAFF
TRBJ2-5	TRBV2	CASTTGRRETQYF
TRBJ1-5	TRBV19	CASSIFSRAFNQPQHF
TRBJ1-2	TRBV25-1	CASSETWDRTFFGYTF
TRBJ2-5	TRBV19	CASTDMGGGIETQYF
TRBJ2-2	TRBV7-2	CASGLAGLHGELFF
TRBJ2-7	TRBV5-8	CASSRPGGALYEQYF
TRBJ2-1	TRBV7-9	CASSLALLNEQFF
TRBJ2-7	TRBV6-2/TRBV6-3	CASSYPQWMGVYEQYF
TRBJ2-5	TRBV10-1	CASTTRGGETQYF
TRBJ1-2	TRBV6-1	CASRDDRVDGYTF
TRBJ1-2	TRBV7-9	CASSLGMNGYTF
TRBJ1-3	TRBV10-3	CAIARRDTGSSGNTIYF
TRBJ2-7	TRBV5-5	CASSVAGTSDPYEQYF
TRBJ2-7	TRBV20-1	CSALGGDGGGSYEQYF
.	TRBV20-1	CSASRGQYNEQFF
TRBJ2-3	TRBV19	CASSATGGKGDTQYF
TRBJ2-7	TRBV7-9	CASSYQTGISSEQYF
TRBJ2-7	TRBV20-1	CSAIGTRGEQYF
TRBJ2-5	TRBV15	CATSPGTGGIGETQYF
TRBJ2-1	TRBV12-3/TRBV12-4	CASSWSRGNEQFF
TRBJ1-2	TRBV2	CASSERGGQERYYGYTF
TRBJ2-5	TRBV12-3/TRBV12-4	CASSTVEAPTQYF